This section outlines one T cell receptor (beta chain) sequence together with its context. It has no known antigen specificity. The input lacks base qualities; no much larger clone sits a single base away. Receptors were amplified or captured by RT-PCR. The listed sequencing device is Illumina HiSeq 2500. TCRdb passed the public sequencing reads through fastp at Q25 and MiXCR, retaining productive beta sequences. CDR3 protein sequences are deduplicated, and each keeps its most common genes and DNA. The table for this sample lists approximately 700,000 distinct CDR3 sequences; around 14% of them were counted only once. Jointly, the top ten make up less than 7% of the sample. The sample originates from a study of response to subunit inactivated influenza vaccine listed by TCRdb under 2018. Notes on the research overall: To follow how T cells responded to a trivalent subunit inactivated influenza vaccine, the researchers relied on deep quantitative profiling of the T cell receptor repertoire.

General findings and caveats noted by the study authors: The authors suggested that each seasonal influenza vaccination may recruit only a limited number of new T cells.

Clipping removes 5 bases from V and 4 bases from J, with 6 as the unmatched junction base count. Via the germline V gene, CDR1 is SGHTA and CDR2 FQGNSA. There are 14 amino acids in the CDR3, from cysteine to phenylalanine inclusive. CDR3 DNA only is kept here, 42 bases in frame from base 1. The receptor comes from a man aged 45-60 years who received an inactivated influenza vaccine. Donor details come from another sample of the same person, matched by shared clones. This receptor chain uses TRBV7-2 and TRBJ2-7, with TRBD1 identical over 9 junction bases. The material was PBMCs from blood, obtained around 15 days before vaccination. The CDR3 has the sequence CASSTTGGGYEQYF. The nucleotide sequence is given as TGTGCCAGCAGCACCACAGGGGGCGGGTACGAGCAGTACTTC. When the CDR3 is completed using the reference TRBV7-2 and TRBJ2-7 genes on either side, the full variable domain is GAGVSQSPSNKVTEKGKDVELRCDPISGHTALYWYRQSLGQGLEFLIYFQGNSAPDKSGLPSDRFSAERTGGSVSTLTIQRTQQEDSAVYLCASSTTGGGYEQYFGPGTRLTVT.